Below, 10 T cell receptor beta chains from the same sample are listed, as sequenced in a study of blood T cell repertoires in COVID-19. Clones were read by immunoSEQ multiplex PCR, and TCRdb kept only the in-frame ones, dropping some. The sample holds approximately 350,000 clones, roughly 87% seen once. Specimen: PBMCs or T cells enriched from blood (not recorded which). These receptors all come from a woman aged 25 to 39 who had recovered from COVID-19.

The chain recombines TRBV11-2 with TRBJ2-1; tentatively, D is TRBD2 (5 bases). From germline, CDR1 is SGHAT and CDR2 FQNNGV. There are 14 residues in the CDR3. Trimming cost V 5 bases and J 0 bases, with 8 bases left between them. The CDR3 is CASSPTSSYNEQFF. The CDR3, as DNA: TGTGCCAGCAGCCCCACTAGCTCCTACAATGAGCAGTTCTTC.

This chain connects TRBV19 to TRBJ2-7; D is perhaps TRBD2 (6 bases). The CDR3 sequence is 15 residues long. CDR1 and CDR2 from the germline V gene are LNHDA and SQIVND (reference sequence). Trimming removed 1 base at V and 2 bases at J, with 12 bases between. CDR3 nucleotides: TGTGCCAGTAGTATAGGCGGGACGGCCGCCTACGAGCAGTACTTC. Residues: CASSIGGTAAYEQYF.

The chain links TRBV5-1 to TRBJ2-3, with D tentatively TRBD2 (6 bases). The CDR3 is 14 amino acids. Germline V gene sequence: CDR1 SGHRS, CDR2 YFSETQ. The V end was cut by 0 bases, the J end by 2 bases, with 7 bases between. CDR3 protein: CASSLGGATDTQYF. The CDR3 DNA sequence: TGCGCCAGCAGCTTGGGCGGGGCCACAGATACGCAGTATTTT.

The rearrangement links TRBV3-1 (or the pseudogene TRBV3-2) to TRBJ1-1; D unresolved. The CDR3 is 13 residues long. V lost 0 bases and J 11 bases, leaving 13 bases between the germline ends. CDR1 LGHDT and CDR2 YNNKEL come from the germline V gene (reference sequence). Here the CDR3 DNA reads TGTGCCAGCAGCCAAGATACACGGGTCCCGGCTTTCTTT. Protein product: CASSQDTRVPAFF.

The rearrangement joins TRBV5-6 to TRBJ1-1; possibly TRBD1 for D (5 bases). The V end lost 0 bases, the J end lost 1 base, and 10 bases lay between the germline ends. The CDR3 has 15 residues. Germline CDR1 is SGHDT and CDR2 is YYEEEE. The DNA of the CDR3 is TGTGCCAGCAGCTTGGTACCAGGGTCGAACACTGAAGCTTTCTTT. Translation gives CASSLVPGSNTEAFF.

The V and J genes are TRBV7-2 and TRBJ1-6; D is unclear. CDR1 is SGHTA, CDR2 FQGNSA, per germline. The CDR3 is made up of 14 amino acids. Trimming stripped 3 bases from V and 9 bases from J, with 12 bases between. CDR3 nucleotides: TGTGCCAGCAGCTTCCGGGAGAGCAGTTCACCCCTCCACTTT. Its translation: CASSFRESSSPLHF.

J is TRBJ2-5 and V is TRBV18; 9 nucleotides line up with TRBD1. Trimming cost V 3 bases and J 5 bases; bases outside gene matches: 7. This CDR3 is built from 15 residues. Germline CDR1 and CDR2: KGHSH and LQKENI. The CDR3 DNA sequence: TGTGCCAGCTCACCGATTGGACAGGGGCGGGAGACCCAGTACTTC. This sequence encodes CASSPIGQGRETQYF.

The chain uses TRBV4-1 and TRBJ2-3, with D possibly being TRBD2 (5 bases). The V end lost 1 base, the J end lost 0 bases, and 5 bases lay between the germline ends. The length of the CDR3 is 14 residues. Germline V gives CDR1 MGHRA, CDR2 YSYEKL. The CDR3 DNA reads as TGCGCCAGCAGCCAAGGGACTAGCACAGATACGCAGTATTTT. Amino acid sequence: CASSQGTSTDTQYF.

The V and J genes are TRBV6-5 and TRBJ2-7, with 8 bases lining up with TRBD1. The trim removed 2 bases at V and 4 bases at J, leaving 10 bases unmatched. The CDR3 extends over 16 amino acids. Per the germline V gene, CDR1 is MNHEY and CDR2 is SVGAGI. The CDR3 spells CASSYQPTGTGYEQYF. Here the CDR3 DNA reads TGTGCCAGCAGTTACCAACCTACCGGGACAGGTTACGAGCAGTACTTC.

This rearrangement joins TRBV13 to TRBJ2-7; 9 nucleotides line up with TRBD2. The CDR3 length is 15 residues. Germline CDR1 and CDR2: PRHDT and FYEKMQ (reference sequence). The trim removed 5 bases at V and 4 bases at J, leaving 9 bases unmatched. The CDR3 region is CASSAGGSGSYEQYF. The CDR3 nucleotides are TGTGCCAGCAGCGCCGGGGGTAGCGGGAGTTACGAGCAGTACTTC.